This T cell receptor beta chain came from a study of OX40 agonist ivuxolimab in advanced cancers. At the level of the study: Patients treated during dose escalation were battling hepatocellular carcinoma, melanoma, renal cell or head and neck cancer.

This clone was seen just once. Assay used: immunoSEQ multiplex PCR; TCRdb lists only in-frame clones, some missing. This table has about 58,000 clones, about 88% appearing once. From germline, CDR1 is MNHEY and CDR2 SVGAGI. Trimming shortened V by 7 bases and J by 0 bases, and 11 bases separated the two germline ends. The CDR3 loop spans 14 amino acids. The TCR comes from an adult with an advanced solid tumor such as melanoma, head and neck, liver or kidney cancer. The sample here was CD4+ or CD8+ T cells sorted from blood, taken in a trial of the OX40 agonist ivuxolimab. The rearrangement links TRBV6-5 to TRBJ2-3, with unresolved D. Written as DNA, the CDR3 is TGTGCCAGCACGCTCGGAGCTAGCACAGATACGCAGTATTTT. Its translation: CASTLGASTDTQYF.